A single sample gave rise to the 27 T cell receptor beta chains below, sequenced in a study of blood T cells in healthy people across ages. The second PCR ran roughly 6 to 12 cycles with a sample-barcoded 5' primer and J-beta primers. TCRdb re-derived calls from the 5' RACE reads in MiXCR, one entry per CDR3 protein. The data contain 1.5 million to 2 million distinct CDR3 sequences, just under 50% of them singletons. Sequenced material: blood. Source of these receptors: a woman in her thirties or forties in good health.

This clonotype was recorded a few times. This chain links TRBV20-1 with TRBJ2-5; 11 bases map to TRBD1. The CDR3 length is 17 residues. Losses at the gene ends were 5 bases for V and 5 bases for J; bases not matched to a gene: 16. Per the germline V gene, CDR1 is DFQATT and CDR2 is SNEGSKA (reference sequence). CDR3 region: CSARDRGKTFSAETQYF. CDR3 coding DNA: TGCAGTGCTCGGGACAGGGGGAAGACCTTTTCCGCGGAGACCCAGTACTTC.

The sample holds one count of this clonotype. An end of the junction does not agree with germline; a read error may underlie this. The chain links TRBV28 to TRBJ2-7, with 12 bases aligning to TRBD2. Germline lookup yields CDR1 MDHEN and CDR2 SYDVKM. The CDR3 has 15 residues. The CDR3 sequence: CASRKTSGGLYVQYF. DNA for the CDR3: TGTGCCAGCAGAAAAACTAGCGGGGGGCTTTACGTGCAGTACTTC.

This clonotype has only a few counts. The V call is TRBV6-2 or TRBV6-3, the J call TRBJ2-1; D might be TRBD1 (5 bases). The V end lost 5 bases, the J end lost 6 bases, and 14 bases lay between the germline ends. The CDR3 runs 14 residues. From germline, CDR1 is MNHEY and CDR2 SVGEGT. The CDR3: CASSKTESTNEQFF. The CDR3, as DNA: TGTGCCAGCAGTAAGACAGAAAGCACCAATGAGCAGTTCTTC.

This clonotype has a handful of counts. The chain combines TRBV4-2 with TRBJ2-3; a possible D gene is TRBD2 (5 bases). In germline, CDR1 is LGHNA, CDR2 YNFKEQ. There are 15 residues in the CDR3. V was trimmed by 3 bases and J by 4 bases, leaving 14 bases between them. The CDR3 reads CASSQNRLFADTQYF. The CDR3 DNA reads TGTGCCAGCAGCCAGAACCGACTATTCGCAGATACGCAGTATTTT.

The chain recombines TRBV4-2 with TRBJ2-7; the D gene is possibly TRBD2 (6 bases). CDR1 and CDR2 from the germline V gene are LGHNA and YNFKEQ. V was shortened by 1 base and J by 6 bases, with 16 bases between the two germline ends. The length of the CDR3 is 15 residues. CDR3 amino acids: CASSQGEVGPSEQYF. For the CDR3, the DNA is TGTGCCAGCAGCCAAGGGGAGGTGGGCCCCAGCGAGCAGTACTTC.

The rearrangement joins TRBV3-1 to TRBJ2-7; 8 bases agree with TRBD2. The CDR3 consists of 13 residues. Per the germline V gene, CDR1 is LGHDT and CDR2 is YNNKEL (reference sequence). With 6 bases clipped from V and 6 bases from J, the junction kept 7 bases outside the gene matches. CDR3 in DNA: TGTGCCAGCAGTAGGTCCCGGGGGGGCGAGCAGTACTTC. Encoded protein: CASSRSRGGEQYF.

The chain combines TRBV2 with TRBJ2-1; 8 bases match TRBD1. The tail of the sequence fits TRBJ2-7 better, so the J call may be wrong. Germline-derived CDR1 and CDR2 are SNHLY and FYNNEI. The CDR3 consists of 16 residues. CDR3 sequence: CASTVDRDRSYNEQYF. The CDR3 nucleotides are TGTGCCAGCACCGTGGACAGGGATCGGTCCTACAATGAGCAGTACTTC.

This clonotype was counted a few times. The chain couples TRBV10-2 to TRBJ1-2; no firm D call. The CDR3 length is 12 residues. The V gene's germline CDR1 is WSHSY and CDR2 SAAADI. V was trimmed by 2 bases and J by 3 bases, leaving 4 bases between them. The CDR3 DNA reads as TGCGCCAGCAGTGAGAAGGACTATGGCTACACCTTC. Amino acid sequence: CASSEKDYGYTF.

This clonotype has a handful of counts. V gene TRBV7-2 combines with J gene TRBJ2-1, with 10 bases that match TRBD1. The CDR3 totals 16 residues. Germline values: CDR1 SGHTA, CDR2 FQGNSA. V shed 2 bases, J shed 5 bases, and the junction held 6 bases outside the gene matches. CDR3 sequence: CASSLLTGTGDNEQFF. CDR3 nucleotide sequence: TGTGCCAGCAGCTTACTGACCGGGACAGGGGACAATGAGCAGTTCTTC.

A single count supports this clonotype. V gene TRBV7-8 combines with J gene TRBJ2-4; 8 bases fit TRBD1. The J call may be in error: the DNA end matches TRBJ2-7 better. The CDR3 sequence is 15 residues long. Looked up from germline, CDR1 is SGHVS and CDR2 is FQNEAQ. The CDR3 loop is CASSSATSDRDEQYF. DNA of the CDR3: TGTGCCAGCAGCTCGGCAACCTCGGACAGGGACGAGCAGTACTTC.

The DNA for the CDR3 is TGTGCCAGCAGCCATACAGGGATCTATGGCTACACCTTC. Protein: CASSHTGIYGYTF. V is TRBV7-9 and J is TRBJ1-2; perhaps TRBD1 as D (6 bases). The CDR3 is made up of 13 amino acids. Trimming took off 5 bases at V and 4 bases at J, with 11 bases between the two ends. From germline, CDR1 is SEHNR and CDR2 FQNEAQ (reference sequence).

The genes are TRBV7-2 and TRBJ2-2; either TRBD1 or TRBD2 may supply D (6 bases each). V lost 7 bases to trimming and J lost 4 bases, with 19 bases between them. Germline CDR1 reads SGHTA; CDR2 reads FQGNSA. There are 16 residues in the CDR3. The CDR3 bases are TGTGCCAGCAACCAGATTGGGGGGCACAGCACCGGGGAGCTGTTTTTT. It specifies CASNQIGGHSTGELFF.

This clonotype was recorded a few times. The chain is built from TRBV7-2 and TRBJ2-6; D is uncertain. CDR3 length equals 18 residues. Deletions cut 5 bases from V and 0 bases from J, with 17 bases between. Germline V lookup: CDR1 SGHTA, CDR2 FQGNSA. The CDR3 nucleotides read TGTGCCAGCAGCAGAAGCCCTAGACATCCCTCTGGGGCCAACGTCCTGACTTTC. It encodes CASSRSPRHPSGANVLTF.

The chain recombines TRBV6-6 with TRBJ1-2; the D gene is possibly TRBD1 (6 bases). Trimming removed 1 base at V and 5 bases at J, with 11 bases between. The germline gives CDR1 MNHNY, CDR2 SVGAGI (reference sequence). The CDR3 has 14 amino acids. CDR3 coding DNA: TGTGCCAGCAGTTACTTTTCGGACAGTTATGGCTACACCTTC. Amino acids: CASSYFSDSYGYTF.

This clonotype was seen a few times. The chain is built from TRBV2 and TRBJ2-5; D is ambiguous. This CDR3 has 8 residues. V lost 8 bases to trimming and J lost 7 bases, with 2 bases between them. From germline, CDR1 is SNHLY and CDR2 FYNNEI. CDR3: CASGTQYF. CDR3 coding DNA: TGTGCCAGCGGGACCCAGTACTTC. Variable domain in full (rest from reference TRBV2 and TRBJ2-5): EPEVTQTPSHQVTQMGQEVILRCVPISNHLYFYWYRQILGQKVEFLVSFYNNEISEKSEIFDDQFSVERPDGSNFTLKIRSTKLEDSAMYFCASGTQYFGPGTRLLVL.

This clonotype was counted ten times or more. This chain joins TRBV9 and TRBJ2-5; a weak D match, TRBD2 (5 bases). Germline V CDR1 and CDR2: SGDLS, YYNGEE. The CDR3 totals 16 residues. V lost 4 bases and J 5 bases, leaving 21 bases between the germline ends. CDR3 coding DNA: TGTGCCAGCAGCCCGAACGATGGCGGGCTAGCTGAGACCCAGTACTTC. It yields the protein CASSPNDGGLAETQYF. Looking up the rest from reference TRBV9 and TRBJ2-5 gives the full variable domain: DSGVTQTPKHLITATGQRVTLRCSPRSGDLSVYWYQQSLDQGLQFLIQYYNGEERAKGNILERFSAQQFPDLHSELNLSSLELGDSALYFCASSPNDGGLAETQYFGPGTRLLVL.

The chain links TRBV29-1 to TRBJ2-1, with 8 nucleotides matching TRBD1. Germline loops: CDR1 SQVTM, CDR2 ANQGSEA. V lost 4 bases, J lost 2 bases, and 4 bases stayed unmatched. The CDR3 totals 14 residues. The CDR3: CSVVGGQAYNEQFF. CDR3 coding DNA: TGCAGCGTTGTAGGGGGACAGGCCTACAATGAGCAGTTCTTC.

V usage is TRBV20-1 and J usage is TRBJ1-6, with 8 bases that match TRBD1. After removal of 4 bases from V and 10 bases from J, the junction contained 9 bases not matched to a gene. The CDR3 is 14 amino acids. Germline-derived CDR1 and CDR2 are DFQATT and SNEGSKA (reference sequence). In DNA, the CDR3 is TGCAGTGCTAAGAAGGACAGGGAAGACTCACCCCTCCACTTT. It translates to CSAKKDREDSPLHF.

The chain is built from TRBV25-1 and TRBJ2-5, with 11 bases that match TRBD1. CDR1 and CDR2 from the germline V gene are MGHDK and SYGVNS. CDR3 length: 16 residues. With 8 bases clipped from V and 5 bases from J, the junction kept 13 bases outside the gene matches. The CDR3 protein is CASLKGTGGRRETQYF. The CDR3 region has the DNA TGTGCCAGCCTAAAGGGGACAGGGGGTCGAAGGGAGACCCAGTACTTC.

This clonotype was detected a few times. The chain has TRBV6-5 and TRBJ1-4; D remains ambiguous. Per the germline V gene, CDR1 is MNHEY and CDR2 is SVGAGI. This CDR3 has 14 amino acids. V was pared by 3 bases and J by 6 bases, with 11 bases between. CDR3 sequence (DNA): TGTGCCAGCAGTTATACGGCCTCGTATGAAAAACTGTTTTTT. It encodes CASSYTASYEKLFF.

This clonotype came up a few times. The chain links TRBV6-2 or TRBV6-3 to TRBJ2-5, with TRBD2 identical over 8 bases. This CDR3 comprises 15 residues. Trimming cost V 1 base and J 11 bases; bases outside gene matches: 12. Germline lookup yields CDR1 MNHEY and CDR2 SVGEGT. The CDR3 sequence is CASSYLRGAPWEQYF. CDR3 bases: TGTGCCAGCAGTTACTTGCGGGGGGCCCCATGGGAGCAGTACTTC.

This clonotype was found a few times. The chain uses TRBV4-3 and TRBJ2-3; 12 bases are a match to TRBD2. The length of the CDR3 is 17 residues. J was trimmed by 6 bases and V by 2 bases; bases with no gene match: 9. CDR1 and CDR2 from the germline V gene are LGHNA and YSLEER. CDR3 residues: CASSQFSSGGATDTQYF. DNA for the CDR3: TGCGCCAGCAGCCAATTTTCTAGCGGGGGGGCGACTGATACGCAGTATTTT.

This clonotype was seen more than once but under ten times. The V call is TRBV5-1, the J call TRBJ2-5, with D perhaps matching TRBD1 or TRBD2 (5 bases each). V was pared by 3 bases and J by 1 base, with 16 bases between. Germline loops: CDR1 SGHRS, CDR2 YFSETQ. CDR3 length equals 16 residues. The CDR3 DNA sequence: TGCGCCAGCAGCTCCCCTACTAGAGGGGTCCAAGAGACCCAGTACTTC. It yields the protein CASSSPTRGVQETQYF.

Points on this clonotype: Compared with germline, one end of the junction differs, possibly owing to a read error. The chain is built from TRBV7-9 and TRBJ2-4; D possibly corresponds to TRBD2 (6 bases). This CDR3 has 17 residues. Germline loops: CDR1 SEHNR, CDR2 FQNEAQ (reference sequence). CDR3 coding DNA: TGTGCCAACAGCCCAACAGACGGGGGAGTAGACAAAAACATTCAGTACTTC. Protein sequence: CANSPTDGGVDKNIQYF.

This clonotype was seen just once. This rearrangement joins TRBV20-1 to TRBJ2-7; perhaps TRBD2 as D (6 bases). V was clipped by 2 bases and J by 3 bases, with 23 bases between them. The CDR3 is 17 residues long. Germline V gene lookup returns CDR1 DFQATT and CDR2 SNEGSKA (reference sequence). As DNA, the CDR3 is TGCAGTGCTAGAACGTTGGGGGAGGACCGAAGAGTCTACGAGCAGTACTTC. Protein product: CSARTLGEDRRVYEQYF.

This clonotype appeared once. J is TRBJ2-5 and V is TRBV20-1; maybe TRBD1 (5 bases). This CDR3 comprises 13 residues. Trimming took off 3 bases at V and 1 base at J, with 9 bases between the two ends. Germline V gives CDR1 DFQATT, CDR2 SNEGSKA (reference sequence). The CDR3: CSASDRTQETQYF. For the CDR3, the DNA is TGCAGTGCTAGTGACAGAACCCAAGAGACCCAGTACTTC.

This chain links TRBV14 with TRBJ2-5; D is uncertain. Germline lookup yields CDR1 SGHDN and CDR2 FVKESK. The CDR3 contains 13 residues. The V end lost 5 bases, the J end lost 2 bases, and 9 bases lay between the germline ends. The CDR3 loop is CASSSISQETQYF. Here the CDR3 DNA reads TGTGCCAGCAGCTCGATCTCTCAAGAGACCCAGTACTTC.